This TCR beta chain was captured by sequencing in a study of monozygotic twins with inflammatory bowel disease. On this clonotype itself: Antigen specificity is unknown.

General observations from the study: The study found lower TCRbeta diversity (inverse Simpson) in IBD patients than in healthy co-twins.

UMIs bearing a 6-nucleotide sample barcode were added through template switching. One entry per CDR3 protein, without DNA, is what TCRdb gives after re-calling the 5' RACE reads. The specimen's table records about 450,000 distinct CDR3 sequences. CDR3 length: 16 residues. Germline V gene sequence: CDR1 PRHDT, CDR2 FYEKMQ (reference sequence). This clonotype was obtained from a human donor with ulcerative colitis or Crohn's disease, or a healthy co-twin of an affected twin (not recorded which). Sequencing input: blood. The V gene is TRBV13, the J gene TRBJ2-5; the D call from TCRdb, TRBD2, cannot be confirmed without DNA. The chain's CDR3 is CASSLEGPSGGETQYF.